The 25 T cell receptor beta chains presented below share a single source sample, sequenced in a study of human T cells and chemical hapten exposure. The time point was: pre-sensitization, week 0. Treatment of the sample: therapeutic diphenylcyclopropenone sensitization with weekly scalp DPC. MiXCR, run by TCRdb on the RACE reads, gives a single entry per CDR3 protein. Among some 60,000 distinct CDR3 sequences listed, 10% to 12% were seen once. Sequencing used whole blood, obtained in connection with sensitization to the hapten diphenylcyclopropenone (DPC). Receptors were obtained from a woman in her forties with alopecia areata. Some clones in this sample may be carry-over from other donors' samples.

There are many counts of this clonotype. Here the CDR3 DNA reads TGTGCCAGCAGTTACAGCGGGGGCCAAGAGACCCAGTACTTC. Translation: CASSYSGGQETQYF. The rearrangement uses TRBV6-5 and TRBJ2-5; 8 bases line up with TRBD2. The CDR3 is 14 residues long. The trim removed 2 bases at V and 1 base at J, leaving 0 bases unmatched. Germline V gene data show CDR1 as MNHEY and CDR2 as SVGAGI.

This clonotype was observed at least ten times. The chain has TRBV29-1 and TRBJ1-1; perhaps TRBD1 as D (5 bases). In germline, CDR1 is SQVTM, CDR2 ANQGSEA. Trimming removed 3 bases from V and 3 bases from J, with 11 bases in between. The CDR3 consists of 13 residues. The CDR3 spells CSVDDSRDTEAFF. CDR3 bases: TGCAGCGTTGACGATAGCAGGGACACTGAAGCTTTCTTT.

This clonotype was found a few times. V and J are TRBV6-6 and TRBJ2-3, with TRBD2 matching 7 bases. V shed 10 bases and J 5 bases; nucleotides not matched to a gene: 9. Germline CDR1 MNHNY, CDR2 SVGAGI (reference sequence). The CDR3 totals 13 residues. This chain's CDR3 is CATIREGRDTQYF. DNA for the CDR3: TGTGCCACCATTAGGGAGGGGCGAGATACGCAGTATTTT.

The V and J genes are TRBV20-1 and TRBJ2-7; 9 bases line up with TRBD1. With V trimmed by 5 bases and J by 3 bases, 5 bases remained unmatched. CDR3 length: 13 amino acids. Germline CDR1 DFQATT, CDR2 SNEGSKA (reference sequence). DNA of the CDR3: TGCAGTGCTCCCGCGACAGGGGGCTACGAGCAGTACTTC. Amino acid sequence: CSAPATGGYEQYF.

The table lists this clonotype with many counts. The J gene is TRBJ1-2, the V gene TRBV11-2, with D possibly TRBD1 on 6 matching bases. The CDR3 loop spans 17 amino acids. Per germline, CDR1 SGHAT and CDR2 FQNNGV. With 5 bases removed from V and 5 bases from J, the gap between germline ends came to 24 bases. The CDR3 nucleotides read TGTGCCAGCAGCCCCTTTCAGGGGCCCTCGCTGGGGTATGGCTACACCTTC. Amino acid sequence: CASSPFQGPSLGYGYTF.

Only one count was recorded for this clonotype. A much larger clone differs by one base, so this may be a read error. The chain uses TRBV7-2 and TRBJ2-1; D remains unclear. The CDR3 runs 14 residues. From germline, CDR1 is SGHTA and CDR2 FQGNSA. Trimming pared 0 bases from V and 8 bases from J, leaving 11 bases between. CDR3 region: CASSLAPELYEQFF. CDR3 bases: TGTGCCAGCAGCTTAGCGCCTGAGCTCTATGAGCAGTTCTTC.

This clonotype was observed at least ten times. The rearrangement uses TRBV7-2 and TRBJ2-4, with TRBD2 matching 9 bases. After removal of 6 bases from V and 6 bases from J, the junction contained 9 bases not matched to a gene. Germline V lookup: CDR1 SGHTA, CDR2 FQGNSA. The CDR3 is 15 amino acids. CDR3 amino acids: CASSSLSSGVNIQYF. The CDR3 nucleotides are TGTGCCAGCAGTTCCCTCTCTAGCGGGGTAAACATTCAGTACTTC.

There are a few counts of this clonotype. The chain is built from TRBV6-2 or TRBV6-3 and TRBJ2-1, with D unclear. The CDR3 covers 17 residues. In germline, CDR1 is MNHEY, CDR2 SVGEGT. V lost 0 bases, J lost 5 bases, and 17 bases lay in between. As DNA, the CDR3 is TGTGCCAGCAGTTACTCTTTGGGTAGGGTAGACAACAATGAGCAGTTCTTC. Its translation: CASSYSLGRVDNNEQFF.

This clonotype was observed a few times. The chain combines TRBV28 with TRBJ2-5; no clear D gene. Trimming stripped 3 bases from V and 1 base from J, with 12 bases between. The length of the CDR3 is 15 residues. CDR1 and CDR2 from the germline V gene are MDHEN and SYDVKM. CDR3 nucleotides: TGTGCCAGCAGTTTGCGCAAGGGATTCCAAGAGACCCAGTACTTC. This encodes CASSLRKGFQETQYF. The variable domain in full, completed from reference TRBV28 and TRBJ2-5, reads DVKVTQSSRYLVKRTGEKVFLECVQDMDHENMFWYRQDPGLGLRLIYFSYDVKMKEKGDIPEGYSVSREKKERFSLILESASTNQTSMYLCASSLRKGFQETQYFGPGTRLLVL.

This clonotype was counted ten times or more. CDR3 residues: CASSLTGVTGAFF. The CDR3 DNA sequence: TGTGCCAGCAGCCTGACAGGGGTAACGGGGGCTTTCTTT. The J gene is TRBJ1-1, the V gene TRBV7-2, with 8 nucleotides matching TRBD1. V gave up 5 bases and J gave up 11 bases; unmatched junction bases: 10. The CDR3 length is 13 residues. The germline CDR1 and CDR2 sequences are SGHTA and FQGNSA.

At least ten counts were recorded for this clonotype. V is TRBV7-8 and J is TRBJ2-5, with D possibly being TRBD2 (5 bases). The V gene lost 5 bases and the J gene lost 4 bases, with 14 bases spanning the gap. CDR3 size: 14 residues. Looked up from germline, CDR1 is SGHVS and CDR2 is FQNEAQ. The CDR3 region has the DNA TGTGCCAGCAGCCAGACTGGGAGAGGAGAGACCCAGTACTTC. Translated, it gives CASSQTGRGETQYF.

On this clonotype itself: Since a much larger clone is just one base distant, this may be a read error. The chain is built from TRBV5-4 and TRBJ2-5; D is undetermined. CDR1 SGHNT and CDR2 YYREEE come from the germline V gene (reference sequence). The CDR3 loop spans 11 amino acids. CDR3 nucleotides: TGTGCCAGCAGCTTGGCAGAGACCCGGTACTTC. Its protein is CASSLAETRYF.

A note on this clonotype: Being one base from a much bigger clone, this may be a read error. The genes are TRBV18 and TRBJ1-6, with 7 bases identical to TRBD1. This CDR3 has 15 amino acids. Per germline, CDR1 KGHSH and CDR2 LQKENI. The CDR3 DNA reads TGTGCCAGCTCACCAGCAACAGGGGCCGATTCACCCCTCTACTTT. It translates to CASSPATGADSPLYF.

Many counts were recorded for this clonotype. The V gene is TRBV6-2 or TRBV6-3, the J gene TRBJ1-5, with a possible D match to TRBD1 (6 bases). This CDR3 comprises 16 residues. CDR1 and CDR2 (germline): MNHEY, SVGEGT. Trimming took off 5 bases at V and 2 bases at J, with 16 bases between the two ends. DNA for the CDR3: TGTGCCAGCAGTCCCCAGGGGAGTATGGGCAATCAGCCCCAGCATTTT. Translated: CASSPQGSMGNQPQHF.

This clonotype was observed a few times. The V gene is TRBV6-2 or TRBV6-3, the J gene TRBJ2-1; tentatively, D is TRBD2 (6 bases). CDR1 is MNHEY, CDR2 SVGEGT, per germline. This CDR3 region has 12 residues. Trimming pared 8 bases from V and 3 bases from J, leaving 8 bases between. CDR3 nucleotide sequence: TGTGCCAGCTCGGGGGTCTACAATGAGCAGTTCTTC. Encoded protein: CASSGVYNEQFF.

The J gene is TRBJ1-1, the V gene TRBV18; D is possibly TRBD1 (6 bases). The CDR3 sequence is 13 residues long. Germline lookup yields CDR1 KGHSH and CDR2 LQKENI. Trimming cost V 6 bases and J 4 bases, with 12 bases left between them. CDR3 sequence (DNA): TGTGCCAGCTCGTCGTCGGACAGCACTGAAGCTTTCTTT. Translating it yields CASSSSDSTEAFF.

Ten or more counts support this clonotype. The genes are TRBV10-1 and TRBJ1-5; no clear D. The germline V gene encodes CDR1 WNHNN and CDR2 SYGVQD (reference sequence). V was trimmed by 5 bases and J by 0 bases, leaving 5 bases between them. This CDR3 region has 13 residues. CDR3 amino acids: CASSKDSNQPQHF. In DNA, the CDR3 is TGCGCCAGCAGTAAGGATAGCAATCAGCCCCAGCATTTT.

Worth noting for this clonotype: This may be a read error, as it is one base from a much larger clone. The chain combines TRBV11-2 with TRBJ1-2; unclear D gene. The CDR3 runs 13 residues. Germline V gene lookup returns CDR1 SGHAT and CDR2 FQNNGV. The CDR3 region is CAGSPQPNYGYTF. CDR3 sequence (DNA): TGTGCCGGCAGCCCACAGCCTAACTATGGCTACACCTTC.

The CDR3 protein is CASSTGRISYEQYF. As DNA, the CDR3 is TGTGCCAGCTCCACGGGACGGATCTCCTACGAGCAGTACTTC. This sequence joins TRBV18 and TRBJ2-7; TRBD1 or TRBD2 may be the D gene (5 bases each). V gave up 6 bases and J gave up 0 bases, with 12 bases separating them. The CDR3 runs 14 residues. Germline V CDR1 and CDR2: KGHSH, LQKENI.

The chain recombines TRBV29-1 with TRBJ1-2; the D is unclear. The CDR3 is 13 residues long. The V gene's germline CDR1 is SQVTM and CDR2 ANQGSEA. Trimming took 0 bases from V and 0 from J, leaving 5 bases between them. CDR3 region: CSVEDFSNYGYTF. DNA for the CDR3: TGCAGCGTTGAAGATTTTTCTAACTATGGCTACACCTTC.

The sample holds many counts of this clonotype. The chain links TRBV5-1 to TRBJ1-3, with 9 nucleotides matching TRBD1. The CDR3 extends over 14 amino acids. V gave up 3 bases and J gave up 4 bases; unmatched junction bases: 2. Germline values: CDR1 SGHRS, CDR2 YFSETQ. The CDR3 DNA reads as TGCGCCAGCAGCTCCGGGACAGGGGGAAACACCATATATTTT. This sequence encodes CASSSGTGGNTIYF. The whole variable domain, filled in from reference TRBV5-1 and TRBJ1-3, reads KAGVTQTPRYLIKTRGQQVTLSCSPISGHRSVSWYQQTPGQGLQFLFEYFSETQRNKGNFPGRFSGRQFSNSRSEMNVSTLELGDSALYLCASSSGTGGNTIYFGEGSWLTVV.

This sequence joins TRBV13 and TRBJ2-7, with D maybe TRBD2 (7 bases). The CDR3 runs 16 residues. Trimming took 5 bases from V and 2 from J, leaving 19 bases between them. Germline V lookup: CDR1 PRHDT, CDR2 FYEKMQ (reference sequence). CDR3 bases: TGTGCCAGCAGCGTCCTGGGGGGGGGCTCCGCCTACGAGCAGTACTTC. This translates into CASSVLGGGSAYEQYF.

The rearrangement joins TRBV5-6 to TRBJ2-1, with 7 bases fitting TRBD2. This CDR3 spans 19 amino acids. With 4 bases clipped from V and 4 bases from J, the junction kept 20 bases outside the gene matches. CDR1 is SGHDT and CDR2 is YYEEEE in the germline V gene. In DNA, the CDR3 is TGTGCCAGCAGCCTCAAACAGCTCCAGGGTGGCGGGGGATACAATGAGCAGTTCTTC. This encodes CASSLKQLQGGGGYNEQFF.

This clonotype was recorded at least ten times. The chain links TRBV12-3 or TRBV12-4 to TRBJ2-6; a possible D gene is TRBD2 (6 bases). The CDR3 runs 14 residues. Trimming took off 7 bases at V and 0 bases at J, with 7 bases between the two ends. The CDR3 reads CASTGSSGANVLTF. CDR3 bases: TGTGCCAGCACCGGGAGCTCTGGGGCCAACGTCCTGACTTTC.

Comments on this clonotype: A much larger clone sits a single nucleotide away, making a read error possible. The V call is TRBV10-3, the J call TRBJ1-2; maybe TRBD1 (5 bases). The CDR3 sequence is 12 residues long. CDR1 is ENHRY, CDR2 SYGVKD, per germline. CDR3: CAFSGREDGYTF. In DNA form, the CDR3 reads TGTGCCTTCAGTGGCAGGGAGGATGGCTACACCTTC.